This is a list of T cell receptor beta chains from one sample in a study of early T cells in non-severe SARS-CoV-2 infection. MiXCR was run by TCRdb on the 5' RACE reads, yielding one entry per CDR3 protein. Here the sample spans 63,000 or so distinct CDR3 sequences, approximately 12% being singletons. The sequenced sample consisted of whole blood. The receptors originated from an adult who was a healthcare worker with PCR-confirmed SARS-CoV-2 infection or an uninfected control (not recorded which). Both conserved end residues are part of each CDR3. A D gene is named only where the DNA matches it firmly. Clone sizes are given selectively: once, few, many, or a class where the clone is expanded.

DNA	CDR3	V	length	J	D	size
TGCAGTGCAAGGACAGGGGCTAGCACAGATACGCAGTATTTT	CSARTGASTDTQYF	TRBV20-1	14	TRBJ2-3	TRBD1	few
TGTGCCAGCAGCCAAGAACCCGGGAGGCCACCCTACGAGCAGTACTTC	CASSQEPGRPPYEQYF	TRBV3-1	16	TRBJ2-7	TRBD2	once
TGTGCCATCACGACAGGTCTGCATGAGACCCAGTACTTC	CAITTGLHETQYF	TRBV10-3	13	TRBJ2-5	NA	many
TGCGCCAGCAGTTTGACGGGCCCGCGCAATGAGCAGTTCTTC	CASSLTGPRNEQFF	TRBV5-1	14	TRBJ2-1	NA	NA
TGTGCCAGCAGTTTAGATTCATTTTGGACAGGTAGCACAGATACGCAGTATTTT	CASSLDSFWTGSTDTQYF	TRBV12-3/TRBV12-4	18	TRBJ2-3	TRBD1	NA
TGCAGTGTCAAGGGTTTACAGGGCCTCTCCTACGAGCAGTACTTC	CSVKGLQGLSYEQYF	TRBV20-1	15	TRBJ2-7	NA	many
TGTGCCAGCACCCTTAGAGGGTCCCGGAGCTCTGGGGCCAACGTCCTGACTTTC	CASTLRGSRSSGANVLTF	TRBV7-8	18	TRBJ2-6	NA	NA
TGCAGCGTTGTTTGGTCGGCAGCCGCCCGGGGGGAGCTGTTTTTT	CSVVWSAAARGELFF	TRBV29-1	15	TRBJ2-2	NA	many
TGTGCCAGCAGCGGCCGGAATACTAACTATGGCTACACCTTC	CASSGRNTNYGYTF	TRBV7-9	14	TRBJ1-2	NA	NA
TGTGCCAGCAGTTTAAACCTCCTCCTTCAAGCCACAGATACGCAGTATTTT	CASSLNLLLQATDTQYF	TRBV28	17	TRBJ2-3	NA	NA
TGTGCCAGCAGTCTAGGGGCAGATACGCAGTATTTT	CASSLGADTQYF	TRBV12-3/TRBV12-4	12	TRBJ2-3	NA	many
TGCGCCAGCAGTAACGGACAGGCCCTAGGCTATGGCTACACCTTC	CASSNGQALGYGYTF	TRBV5-1	15	TRBJ1-2	TRBD1	many
TGTGCCAGCAGCTATTCGCCTGGGGACGAGCAGTACTTC	CASSYSPGDEQYF	TRBV12-3/TRBV12-4	13	TRBJ2-7	NA	few
TGTGCCAGCACCGCGGGGGGACTGTACCAAGAGACCCAGTACTTC	CASTAGGLYQETQYF	TRBV12-3/TRBV12-4	15	TRBJ2-5	TRBD2	many
TGTGCCAGCAGCGTAGGAGTAGCCGGGTCCTACGAGCAGTACTTC	CASSVGVAGSYEQYF	TRBV9	15	TRBJ2-7	NA	NA
TGTGCCAGCTCACCAGGGCTAGCGGGAAGAGTAGGGGAGCAGTTCTTC	CASSPGLAGRVGEQFF	TRBV18	16	TRBJ2-1	TRBD2	many
TGTGCCTGGAATGAGGGCAGGGGCCGTGGCTACACCTTC	CAWNEGRGRGYTF	TRBV30	13	TRBJ1-2	NA	few
TGTGCCACCAGCGGATACAGGGACAGCTCCTACAATGAGCAGTTCTTC	CATSGYRDSSYNEQFF	TRBV15	16	TRBJ2-1	TRBD1	NA